The next 17 T cell receptor beta chains were all read from a single sample in a study of blood T cell repertoires in COVID-19. Method: immunoSEQ multiplex PCR; TCRdb's copy keeps in-frame clones and lacks some. The sample includes about 150,000 clones, around 83% seen only once; the top ten take around 32%. Sequencing was carried out using peripheral blood. The receptors were sampled from a woman aged 55-70 years with acute or convalescent COVID-19.

CDR3 region: CASSPGALRVSTKTGELFF. The CDR3, as DNA: TGCGCCAGCAGTCCAGGTGCTCTGAGGGTCTCTACAAAGACCGGGGAGCTGTTTTTT. V gene TRBV4-1 combines with J gene TRBJ2-2; possible D gene TRBD2, 5 bases. The CDR3 consists of 19 residues. Trimming took 6 bases from V and 5 from J, leaving 28 bases between them. CDR1 and CDR2 (germline): MGHRA, YSYEKL.

V and J are TRBV5-6 and TRBJ2-7, with a tentative D call TRBD1 (6 bases). Trimming took 7 bases from V and 1 from J, leaving 9 bases between them. The CDR3 consists of 12 residues. CDR1 is SGHDT and CDR2 is YYEEEE in the germline V gene. The CDR3 region is CASQGSSYEQYF. CDR3 bases: TGTGCCAGCCAGGGGTCTTCCTACGAGCAGTACTTC.

The V gene is TRBV12-3 or TRBV12-4, the J gene TRBJ1-1, with no clear D. This CDR3 has 13 amino acids. V shed 7 bases and J shed 4 bases, with 13 bases lying between them. CDR3 region: CASIERRGTEAFF. The CDR3, as DNA: TGTGCCAGCATCGAACGACGGGGCACTGAAGCTTTCTTT.

The chain couples TRBV9 to TRBJ1-1; unclear D gene. Germline CDR1 is SGDLS and CDR2 is YYNGEE. CDR3 length: 14 amino acids. V was shortened by 2 bases and J by 0 bases, with 8 bases between the two germline ends. CDR3 residues: CASSVNSMNTEAFF. The CDR3 bases are TGTGCCAGCAGCGTCAATTCCATGAACACTGAAGCTTTCTTT.

The chain employs TRBV6-5 and TRBJ1-1; 10 bases agree with TRBD1. This CDR3 is built from 16 residues. Germline trimming cut 2 bases from V and 4 bases from J; bases unmatched to any gene: 7. The V gene's germline CDR1 is MNHEY and CDR2 SVGAGI. CDR3 bases: TGTGCCAGCAGTTACCGACGACAGGGGGCGCGCACTGAAGCTTTCTTT. Translation gives CASSYRRQGARTEAFF.

The CDR3 coding sequence is TGTGCCAGTAGTGCCCGGGACACTCAGCCCCAGCATTTT. Its translation is CASSARDTQPQHF. The rearrangement links TRBV19 to TRBJ1-5, with D possibly being TRBD1 (6 bases). The V end lost 5 bases, the J end lost 6 bases, and 11 bases lay between the germline ends. CDR1 LNHDA and CDR2 SQIVND come from the germline V gene (reference sequence). CDR3 length: 13 residues. The full variable domain, with the rest looked up from reference TRBV19 and TRBJ1-5, is DGGITQSPKYLFRKEGQNVTLSCEQNLNHDAMYWYRQDPGQGLRLIYYSQIVNDFQKGDIAEGYSVSREKKESFPLTVTSAQKNPTAFYLCASSARDTQPQHFGDGTRLSIL.

This chain uses TRBV28 with TRBJ1-3; 9 positions agree with TRBD1. CDR3 length equals 15 residues. V shed 6 bases, J shed 1 base, and the junction held 4 bases outside the gene matches. Germline V gene data show CDR1 as MDHEN and CDR2 as SYDVKM. Here the CDR3 DNA reads TGTGCCAGCAGACGAGGACAGGGGTCTGGAAACACCATATATTTT. This gives the protein CASRRGQGSGNTIYF.

The genes are TRBV28 and TRBJ1-2; TRBD1 agrees at 8 bases. The CDR3 runs 14 residues. Trimming took 5 bases from V and 4 from J; bases not matched to a gene: 6. Germline V gene sequence: CDR1 MDHEN, CDR2 SYDVKM. CDR3 amino acids: CASSPDRESYGYTF. The CDR3 region has the DNA TGTGCCAGCAGTCCGGACAGGGAAAGCTATGGCTACACCTTC.

CDR3 sequence reads: CASSWVGTTIGNQPQHF. The CDR3 DNA sequence: TGTGCCAGCAGCTGGGTCGGGACTACAATTGGAAATCAGCCCCAGCATTTT. The chain combines TRBV7-9 with TRBJ1-5, with D maybe TRBD1 (5 bases). V was pared by 4 bases and J by 4 bases, with 20 bases between. The CDR3 spans 17 residues. Germline CDR1 SEHNR, CDR2 FQNEAQ (reference sequence).

This sequence joins TRBV10-3 and TRBJ1-2; 9 nucleotides align to TRBD1. Germline values: CDR1 ENHRY, CDR2 SYGVKD. V was pared by 8 bases and J by 0 bases, with 1 base of the junction left unmatched. The CDR3 totals 13 residues. CDR3 sequence reads: CAIGTGPNYGYTF. The CDR3 DNA reads as TGTGCCATCGGGACAGGGCCTAACTATGGCTACACCTTC.

This clone has more than one count but fewer than ten. The CDR3 nucleotides read TGTGCCAGCAGCCAATCCGGGGGGAGAGCTGGAAACACCATATATTTT. It encodes CASSQSGGRAGNTIYF. The V and J genes are TRBV16 and TRBJ1-3; D is possibly TRBD1 (5 bases). This CDR3 contains 16 residues. The V gene lost 0 bases and the J gene lost 2 bases, with 11 bases spanning the gap. Germline CDR1 reads KGHSY; CDR2 reads FQNENV.

V is TRBV2 and J is TRBJ1-3, with no clear D. The V end lost 8 bases, the J end lost 0 bases, and 5 bases lay between the germline ends. The CDR3 loop spans 12 amino acids. Germline V gives CDR1 SNHLY, CDR2 FYNNEI. The CDR3: CASEYSGNTIYF. DNA for the CDR3: TGTGCCAGCGAGTACTCTGGAAACACCATATATTTT. Filled out from reference TRBV2 and TRBJ1-3, the complete variable domain reads EPEVTQTPSHQVTQMGQEVILRCVPISNHLYFYWYRQILGQKVEFLVSFYNNEISEKSEIFDDQFSVERPDGSNFTLKIRSTKLEDSAMYFCASEYSGNTIYFGEGSWLTVV.

V and J are TRBV20-1 and TRBJ2-1; 7 bases line up with TRBD2. V shed 1 base and J 10 bases; nucleotides not matched to a gene: 1. The CDR3 extends over 11 amino acids. CDR1 and CDR2 (germline): DFQATT, SNEGSKA (reference sequence). The CDR3, as DNA: TGCAGTGCTAGAGGGGAGGGGGAGCAGTTCTTC. Protein: CSARGEGEQFF.

CDR3 amino acids: CASSPRLGGVAKNIQYF. CDR3 coding DNA: TGTGCCAGCAGTCCGAGATTGGGAGGGGTAGCCAAAAACATTCAGTACTTC. J is TRBJ2-4 and V is TRBV28, with 7 bases aligning to TRBD2. CDR1 is MDHEN, CDR2 SYDVKM, per germline. This CDR3 comprises 17 residues. V lost 5 bases, J lost 0 bases, and 10 bases stayed unmatched.

The chain links TRBV6-5 to TRBJ1-5, with D possibly being TRBD1 (5 bases). The germline gives CDR1 MNHEY, CDR2 SVGAGI. V was cut by 6 bases and J by 3 bases, with 15 bases left in between. This CDR3 contains 15 residues. The CDR3 coding sequence is TGTGCCAGCAGCCCGGACACGCACCCCAATCAGCCCCAGCATTTT. This translates into CASSPDTHPNQPQHF.

Regarding this clone: One end of the junction is discordant with germline, which a read error may explain. V gene TRBV9 combines with J gene TRBJ1-2, with D unresolved. The CDR3 extends over 13 amino acids. Germline CDR1 is SGDLS and CDR2 is YYNGEE. The CDR3 sequence is CASSVGTGRPLDF. The CDR3, as DNA: TGTGCCAGCAGCGTAGGCACCGGGAGGCCGCTGGACTTC.

J is TRBJ1-1 and V is TRBV5-1, with 9 positions matching TRBD1. The germline V gene encodes CDR1 SGHRS and CDR2 YFSETQ. V lost 3 bases and J lost 0; bases outside the gene matches: 3. The CDR3 loop spans 15 amino acids. The CDR3 protein is CASSWRQGVNTEAFF. CDR3 DNA sequence: TGCGCCAGCAGCTGGAGACAGGGGGTGAACACTGAAGCTTTCTTT.